Sequencing of this T cell receptor beta chain was carried out in a study of response to subunit inactivated influenza vaccine. Ten or more counts support this clonotype. TCRdb reanalysed the RT-PCR reads using MiXCR and keeps one entry per CDR3 protein. The sample shows 500,000 to 600,000 distinct CDR3 sequences, approximately 12% of them seen only once. The CDR3 has 15 residues. Germline assignment: CDR1 LGHNA and CDR2 YSLEER. Losses at the gene ends were 2 bases for V and 9 bases for J; bases not matched to a gene: 4. The TCR sequence derives from a man aged 50 or older who received an inactivated influenza vaccine. The V gene is TRBV4-3, the J gene TRBJ1-6, with 10 bases fitting TRBD1. The material was PBMCs from blood, obtained about 40 days after vaccination. The CDR3 DNA sequence: TGCGCCAGCAGCCAATCGACAGGGGGCAGTTCACCCCTCCACTTT. It encodes CASSQSTGGSSPLHF.